This T cell receptor beta chain is from a study of blood T cell repertoires in COVID-19. The overall study: Spain, Italy and the United States supplied samples that represented acute and convalescent COVID-19.

Data came from immunoSEQ multiplex PCR; TCRdb stores just in-frame clones and leaves some out. The table lists 200,000 to 250,000 clones, over 65% of them singletons. The CDR3 contains 16 residues. In germline, CDR1 is LGHDT, CDR2 YNNKEL (reference sequence). V lost 4 bases, J lost 0 bases, and 4 bases stayed unmatched. Everyone who took part was roughly 18 to 89 years old, and they came from 20 to 25 US areas. The study assigned cohorts using participant-reported clinical history. This clone was found many times. The TCR comes from a woman in her sixties or seventies who had recovered from COVID-19. Material: PBMCs or T cells enriched from blood (not recorded which). V usage is TRBV3-1 (or the pseudogene TRBV3-2) and J usage is TRBJ1-3, with 9 bases that match TRBD1. CDR3 DNA sequence: TGTGCCAGCAGCCCGACAGGGGGTTTCTCTGGAAACACCATATATTTT. As protein: CASSPTGGFSGNTIYF.